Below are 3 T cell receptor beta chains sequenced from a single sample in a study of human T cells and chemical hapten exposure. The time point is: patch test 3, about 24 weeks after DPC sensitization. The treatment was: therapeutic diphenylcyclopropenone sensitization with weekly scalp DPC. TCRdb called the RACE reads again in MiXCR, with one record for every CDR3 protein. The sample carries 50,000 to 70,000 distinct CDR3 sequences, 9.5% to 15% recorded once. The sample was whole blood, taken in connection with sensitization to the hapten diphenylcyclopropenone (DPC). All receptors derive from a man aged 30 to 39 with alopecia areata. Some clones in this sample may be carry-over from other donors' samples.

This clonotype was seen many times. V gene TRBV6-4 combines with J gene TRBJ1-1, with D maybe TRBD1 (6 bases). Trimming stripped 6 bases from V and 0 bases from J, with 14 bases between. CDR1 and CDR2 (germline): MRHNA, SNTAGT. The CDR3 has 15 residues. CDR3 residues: CASSREGGMNTEAFF. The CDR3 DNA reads TGTGCCAGCAGCCGGGAGGGGGGAATGAACACTGAAGCTTTCTTT.

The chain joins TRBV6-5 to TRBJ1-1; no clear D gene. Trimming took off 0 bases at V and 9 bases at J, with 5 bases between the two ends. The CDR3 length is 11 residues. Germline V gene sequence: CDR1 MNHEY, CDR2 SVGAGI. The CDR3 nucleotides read TGTGCCAGCAGTTACTCAGGACAAGCTTTCTTT. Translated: CASSYSGQAFF.

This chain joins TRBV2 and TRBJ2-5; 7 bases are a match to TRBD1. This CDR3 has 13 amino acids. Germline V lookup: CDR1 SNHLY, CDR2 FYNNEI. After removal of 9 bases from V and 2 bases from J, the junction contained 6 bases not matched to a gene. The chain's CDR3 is CARAGQAQETQYF. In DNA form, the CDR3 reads TGTGCCAGGGCCGGACAGGCGCAAGAGACCCAGTACTTC.